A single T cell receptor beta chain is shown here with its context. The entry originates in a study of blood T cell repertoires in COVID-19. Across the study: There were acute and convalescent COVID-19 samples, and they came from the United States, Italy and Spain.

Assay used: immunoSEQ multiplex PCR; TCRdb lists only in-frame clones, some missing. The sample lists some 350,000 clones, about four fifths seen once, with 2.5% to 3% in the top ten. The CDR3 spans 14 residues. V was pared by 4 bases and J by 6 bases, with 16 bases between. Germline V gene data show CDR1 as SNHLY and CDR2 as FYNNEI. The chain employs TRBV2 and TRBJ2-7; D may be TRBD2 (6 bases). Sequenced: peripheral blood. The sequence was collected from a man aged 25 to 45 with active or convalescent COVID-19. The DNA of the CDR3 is TGTGCCAGCAGTGGGCGGGGCGCAGGGAGCGAGCAGTACTTC. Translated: CASSGRGAGSEQYF.